These 31 T cell receptor beta chains came from one sample sequenced in a study of control samples from healthy donors and cancer patients. TCRdb's copy holds only in-frame clones and misses some; the assay was immunoSEQ multiplex PCR. The sample has about 51,000 clones, almost 90% seen once. Source material: PBMCs. Source of these receptors: a man aged 45-65 years with head and neck cancer.

J is TRBJ1-1 and V is TRBV6-1; D is undetermined. Trimming took 2 bases from V and 2 from J, leaving 6 bases between them. The CDR3 covers 13 residues. Germline assignment: CDR1 MNHNS and CDR2 SASEGT. CDR3 coding DNA: TGTGCCAGCAGTGAACCACTTAACACTGAAGCTTTCTTT. This encodes CASSEPLNTEAFF.

This sequence joins TRBV14 and TRBJ1-2, with a possible D match to TRBD1 (5 bases). Germline lookup yields CDR1 SGHDN and CDR2 FVKESK. Trimming cost V 1 base and J 4 bases, with 10 bases left between them. The CDR3 covers 14 residues. CDR3 nucleotides: TGTGCCAGCAGCCAAGTCCGGGACCTCTATGGCTACACCTTC. Its protein product is CASSQVRDLYGYTF.

The chain links TRBV28 to TRBJ2-7, with D uncertain. Looked up from germline, CDR1 is MDHEN and CDR2 is SYDVKM. V was shortened by 6 bases and J by 4 bases, with 10 bases between the two germline ends. The CDR3 is made up of 12 amino acids. CDR3 protein: CASSLRLYEQYF. The CDR3, as DNA: TGTGCCAGCAGCCTCCGTCTGTACGAGCAGTACTTC.

This clone was found once. The chain employs TRBV9 and TRBJ2-3; TRBD2 is a possible D gene (5 bases). The germline V gene encodes CDR1 SGDLS and CDR2 YYNGEE. Trimming pared 0 bases from V and 1 base from J, leaving 12 bases between. The CDR3 has 16 residues. CDR3 in DNA: TGTGCCAGCAGCGTAGCCGGTCTAGCTGGCACAGATACGCAGTATTTT. Its translation: CASSVAGLAGTDTQYF.

The rearrangement joins TRBV10-3 to TRBJ2-7, with D tentatively TRBD2 (6 bases). Germline V gene lookup returns CDR1 ENHRY and CDR2 SYGVKD. Trimming cost V 0 bases and J 7 bases, with 10 bases left between them. There are 13 residues in the CDR3. The CDR3 region has the DNA TGTGCCATCAGTGAGTCGGAGGGAAAAGAGCAGTACTTC. It encodes CAISESEGKEQYF.

The chain is built from TRBV6-2 or TRBV6-3 and TRBJ2-1, with TRBD2 identical over 8 bases. The V gene end was trimmed by 5 bases and the J gene end by 3 bases; junction bases not matched to a gene: 9. Germline V CDR1 and CDR2: MNHEY, SVGEGT. The CDR3 length is 16 residues. This CDR3 reads CASSTLSGTGYNEQFF. The CDR3 coding sequence is TGTGCCAGCAGTACTCTTAGCGGGACCGGCTACAATGAGCAGTTCTTC.

This clone showed up just once. CDR3 nucleotide sequence: TGTGCCAGCAGCCTGGGCGGGGAGGCCACAGATACGCAGTATTTT. Amino acid sequence: CASSLGGEATDTQYF. The V and J genes are TRBV27 and TRBJ2-3, with D perhaps matching TRBD2 (6 bases). This CDR3 has 15 residues. The V gene's germline CDR1 is MNHEY and CDR2 SMNVEV (reference sequence). The V end lost 6 bases, the J end lost 2 bases, and 15 bases lay between the germline ends.

The chain joins TRBV5-1 to TRBJ1-1; possible D gene TRBD1, 6 bases. Trimming removed 4 bases at V and 5 bases at J, with 15 bases between. Germline V lookup: CDR1 SGHRS, CDR2 YFSETQ. The length of the CDR3 is 14 residues. DNA of the CDR3: TGCGCCAGCAGCCCCCTGACAGGTTCGACTGAAGCTTTCTTT. Amino acid sequence: CASSPLTGSTEAFF.

The chain has TRBV6-6 and TRBJ1-3; the D gene is possibly TRBD1 (5 bases). CDR3 size: 14 residues. V lost 0 bases and J 4 bases, leaving 7 bases between the germline ends. Germline V gene sequence: CDR1 MNHNY, CDR2 SVGAGI (reference sequence). CDR3 residues: CASSYSAGGNTIYF. The CDR3 DNA reads as TGTGCCAGCAGTTACTCAGCAGGGGGAAACACCATATATTTT.

V is TRBV19 and J is TRBJ1-2; D not certain. Germline V gene lookup returns CDR1 LNHDA and CDR2 SQIVND (reference sequence). The CDR3 is made up of 16 amino acids. The ends were cut back, 1 base at V and 4 bases at J, with 16 bases in the middle. CDR3 nucleotides: TGTGCCAGTAGTATAGGGCCCGTTAGGGCGGGCTATGGCTACACCTTC. Translating it yields CASSIGPVRAGYGYTF.

The chain couples TRBV5-6 to TRBJ1-1; TRBD1 is a possible D gene (6 bases). The ends were cut back, 3 bases at V and 3 bases at J, with 18 bases in the middle. The germline V gene has CDR1 SGHDT and CDR2 YYEEEE. There are 16 residues in the CDR3. The CDR3 loop reads CASSSNLQGRDTEAFF. The CDR3 coding sequence is TGTGCCAGCAGCTCAAACCTACAGGGAAGGGACACTGAAGCTTTCTTT.

The V and J genes are TRBV3-1 (or the pseudogene TRBV3-2) and TRBJ2-4; TRBD1 is a possible D gene (5 bases). Trimming shortened V by 5 bases and J by 0 bases, and 5 bases separated the two germline ends. This CDR3 is built from 13 residues. Germline V CDR1 and CDR2: LGHDT, YNNKEL (reference sequence). This CDR3 is CASSTGAKNIQYF. CDR3 bases: TGTGCCAGCAGCACAGGAGCCAAAAACATTCAGTACTTC.

The genes are TRBV6-1 and TRBJ2-7; 10 positions match TRBD2. Germline V CDR1 and CDR2: MNHNS, SASEGT. V gave up 1 base and J gave up 3 bases; unmatched junction bases: 3. CDR3 length equals 15 residues. CDR3 bases: TGTGCCAGCAGTGAAGAAGCGGGGGGGCACTACGAGCAGTACTTC. This encodes CASSEEAGGHYEQYF.

The chain combines TRBV7-6 with TRBJ2-5, with D perhaps being TRBD1 or TRBD2 (5 bases each). The CDR3 totals 14 residues. Trimming took off 7 bases at V and 2 bases at J, with 14 bases between the two ends. Germline-derived CDR1 and CDR2 are SGHVS and FNYEAQ. CDR3 loop: CASIPRGRQETQYF. The CDR3 DNA reads as TGTGCCAGCATCCCTCGGGGACGGCAAGAGACCCAGTACTTC.

The chain carries TRBV30 and TRBJ2-7; weak D call: TRBD1 (6 bases). The CDR3 spans 14 residues. Germline V gives CDR1 GTSNPN, CDR2 SVGIG (reference sequence). The germline V and J ends were trimmed by 3 bases and 1 base, with 13 bases remaining between them. In DNA form, the CDR3 reads TGTGCCTGGAGGCAGGGGTTAGCATCCTACGAGCAGTACTTC. As protein: CAWRQGLASYEQYF.

The V gene is TRBV6-5, the J gene TRBJ2-5, with 10 bases fitting TRBD1. The CDR3 sequence is 15 residues long. Germline assignment: CDR1 MNHEY and CDR2 SVGAGI. J lost 0 bases, V lost 5 bases, and 3 bases had no gene match. The CDR3 is CASSRTGGYQETQYF. The CDR3 DNA reads TGTGCCAGCAGTCGGACAGGGGGTTACCAAGAGACCCAGTACTTC.

The gene calls are TRBV7-8 and TRBJ2-3; 8 nucleotides match TRBD2. Losses at the gene ends were 5 bases for V and 0 bases for J; bases not matched to a gene: 10. The CDR3 runs 17 residues. Germline CDR1 and CDR2: SGHVS and FQNEAQ. The CDR3 sequence is CASSIPRGGSSTDTQYF. The CDR3 bases are TGTGCCAGCAGCATACCTCGCGGGGGGTCTAGCACAGATACGCAGTATTTT.

The chain carries TRBV19 and TRBJ2-1; the match to TRBD2 covers 11 bases. This CDR3 has 18 amino acids. Germline V gene data show CDR1 as LNHDA and CDR2 as SQIVND (reference sequence). V shed 6 bases and J 6 bases; nucleotides not matched to a gene: 16. CDR3 loop: CASSGTSGLLGPVNEQFF. CDR3 sequence (DNA): TGTGCCAGTAGCGGGACTAGCGGCCTTTTGGGGCCTGTCAATGAGCAGTTCTTC.

CDR3 region: CASSQAYGGQGIGYTF. CDR3 nucleotides: TGTGCCAGCAGCCAAGCATACGGCGGACAGGGGATCGGCTACACCTTC. The chain recombines TRBV3-1 (or the pseudogene TRBV3-2) with TRBJ1-2; 9 nucleotides agree with TRBD1. Unmatched junction bases numbered 11, after V lost 1 base and J lost 8 bases. CDR1 and CDR2 (germline): LGHDT, YNNKEL (reference sequence). This CDR3 has 16 amino acids.

The chain links TRBV9 to TRBJ2-2; TRBD1 is a possible D gene (6 bases). Trimming took off 3 bases at V and 4 bases at J, with 13 bases between the two ends. The V gene's germline CDR1 is SGDLS and CDR2 YYNGEE. The CDR3 has 15 amino acids. For the CDR3, the DNA is TGTGCCAGCAGCGACCCCGACAGGACCACCGGGGAGCTGTTTTTT. This gives the protein CASSDPDRTTGELFF. Together with reference TRBV9 and TRBJ2-2, the CDR3 gives the full variable domain: DSGVTQTPKHLITATGQRVTLRCSPRSGDLSVYWYQQSLDQGLQFLIQYYNGEERAKGNILERFSAQQFPDLHSELNLSSLELGDSALYFCASSDPDRTTGELFFGEGSRLTVL.

V usage is TRBV11-3 and J usage is TRBJ2-1, with D unclear. The CDR3 extends over 12 amino acids. From germline, CDR1 is SGHNT and CDR2 YENEEA. V was shortened by 5 bases and J by 8 bases, with 10 bases between the two germline ends. The CDR3 is CASSQIGYEQFF. DNA for the CDR3: TGTGCCAGCAGCCAGATCGGGTATGAGCAGTTCTTC.

The rearrangement uses TRBV10-3 and TRBJ2-7; TRBD1 aligns across 7 bases. V shed 7 bases and J 2 bases; nucleotides not matched to a gene: 8. CDR3 length: 14 amino acids. Looked up from germline, CDR1 is ENHRY and CDR2 is SYGVKD. This CDR3 reads CAITPSTGAYEQYF. The CDR3 DNA reads TGTGCCATCACCCCCTCCACAGGGGCCTACGAGCAGTACTTC.

The genes are TRBV2 and TRBJ1-2, with D possibly being TRBD1 (5 bases). CDR1 SNHLY and CDR2 FYNNEI come from the germline V gene. The CDR3 contains 13 residues. V was pared by 6 bases and J by 0 bases, with 8 bases between. Written as DNA, the CDR3 is TGTGCCAGCAGCTGGACAACTAACTATGGCTACACCTTC. Its translation: CASSWTTNYGYTF. The complete variable domain, with remaining parts taken from reference TRBV2 and TRBJ1-2, reads EPEVTQTPSHQVTQMGQEVILRCVPISNHLYFYWYRQILGQKVEFLVSFYNNEISEKSEIFDDQFSVERPDGSNFTLKIRSTKLEDSAMYFCASSWTTNYGYTFGSGTRLTVV.

The V call is TRBV27, the J call TRBJ2-5; maybe TRBD1 (6 bases). CDR1 MNHEY and CDR2 SMNVEV come from the germline V gene (reference sequence). Trimming left V 5 bases short and J 1 base short, with 11 bases between. The CDR3 is 14 residues long. CDR3 region: CASSLTGFQETQYF. The CDR3 nucleotides read TGTGCCAGCAGTCTTACAGGGTTCCAAGAGACCCAGTACTTC.

The chain joins TRBV3-1 (or the pseudogene TRBV3-2) to TRBJ2-2; a possible D gene is TRBD2 (5 bases). Deletions cut 4 bases from V and 8 bases from J, with 11 bases between. CDR1 is LGHDT and CDR2 is YNNKEL in the germline V gene (reference sequence). The CDR3 runs to 13 residues. CDR3 region: CASSPGLRGELFF. The CDR3 coding sequence is TGTGCCAGCAGCCCCGGACTGAGAGGGGAGCTGTTTTTT.

This chain connects TRBV11-3 to TRBJ2-1, with 8 bases lining up with TRBD1. CDR1 is SGHNT and CDR2 is YENEEA in the germline V gene. Trimming at V came to 5 bases and at J to 5 bases, leaving 14 bases not matched to a gene. The CDR3 runs 17 residues. The CDR3 spells CASSDRGRSSRDNEQFF. Here the CDR3 DNA reads TGTGCCAGCAGCGACAGGGGTAGGTCGTCACGAGACAATGAGCAGTTCTTC.

This rearrangement joins TRBV7-3 to TRBJ2-6, with 10 bases lining up with TRBD1. Per the germline V gene, CDR1 is SGHTA and CDR2 is FQGTGA. The V gene end was trimmed by 5 bases and the J gene end by 3 bases; junction bases not matched to a gene: 7. The CDR3 has 17 residues. CDR3 coding DNA: TGTGCCAGCAGCCGGGGGACAGGGGCTTTTGGGGCCAACGTCCTGACTTTC. This codes for CASSRGTGAFGANVLTF.

This rearrangement joins TRBV28 to TRBJ1-6; unclear D gene. Per the germline V gene, CDR1 is MDHEN and CDR2 is SYDVKM. V was clipped by 5 bases and J by 0 bases, with 14 bases between them. The CDR3 is 17 amino acids. The CDR3 loop is CASSTIDKSSYNSPLHF. For the CDR3, the DNA is TGTGCCAGCAGTACCATTGACAAGAGCTCCTATAATTCACCCCTCCACTTT.

V is TRBV9 and J is TRBJ2-7, with 7 bases identical to TRBD1. The CDR3 runs to 14 residues. Germline assignment: CDR1 SGDLS and CDR2 YYNGEE. The V and J ends lost 4 bases and 1 base, in that order; junction bases with no gene match: 5. The CDR3 DNA reads TGTGCCAGCAGCACCGGGACAGAGTCCTACGAGCAGTACTTC. Its translation: CASSTGTESYEQYF.

The V gene is TRBV3-1 (or the pseudogene TRBV3-2), the J gene TRBJ2-2; unclear D gene. Trimming took off 1 base at V and 5 bases at J, with 8 bases between the two ends. The germline V gene has CDR1 LGHDT and CDR2 YNNKEL (reference sequence). The CDR3 extends over 14 amino acids. The CDR3 DNA sequence: TGTGCCAGCAGCCAAGCGGTATTGACCGGGGAGCTGTTTTTT. Amino acid sequence: CASSQAVLTGELFF.

The chain links TRBV27 to TRBJ2-7, with 7 bases aligning to TRBD1. The CDR3 is made up of 10 amino acids. V was clipped by 6 bases and J by 10 bases; unmatched bases: 3. Germline V CDR1 and CDR2: MNHEY, SMNVEV (reference sequence). This chain's CDR3 is CASSRQGQYF. CDR3 DNA: TGTGCCAGCAGCAGACAGGGCCAGTACTTC.